The clone carrying this TCR beta chain occurred once. Its antigen is currently unknown. Some clones are missing from TCRdb's copy, which holds only in-frame ones; the method was immunoSEQ multiplex PCR. Of roughly 45,000 clones detected, approximately 70% appear once; the ten largest clones hold 2.5% to 3%. Every patient experienced relapse after autologous stem cell transplantation, and brentuximab vedotin exposure varied. Best outcomes ranged across complete response, partial response and progressive disease. The sample is drawn from a study of PD-1 blockade in classical Hodgkin lymphoma. Study results and limitations: A reduction in baseline TCR diversity was reportedly seen in newly diagnosed patients relative to healthy donors. Exclusion covered patients beginning nivolumab under 1 year post-ASCT.

The sample was peripheral blood mononuclear cells (PBMCs), taken before the second cycle of nivolumab. This TCR derives from a human donor with classical Hodgkin lymphoma.

The CDR3 is CAISESRPGGDSNQPQHF. The CDR3, as DNA: TGTGCCATCAGTGAGTCAAGGCCAGGAGGTGATAGCAATCAGCCCCAGCATTTT. The V gene is TRBV10-3, the J gene TRBJ1-5; D not resolved. The CDR3 runs 18 residues. The germline CDR1 and CDR2 sequences are ENHRY and SYGVKD. V lost 0 bases and J lost 0, with 15 bases in between.